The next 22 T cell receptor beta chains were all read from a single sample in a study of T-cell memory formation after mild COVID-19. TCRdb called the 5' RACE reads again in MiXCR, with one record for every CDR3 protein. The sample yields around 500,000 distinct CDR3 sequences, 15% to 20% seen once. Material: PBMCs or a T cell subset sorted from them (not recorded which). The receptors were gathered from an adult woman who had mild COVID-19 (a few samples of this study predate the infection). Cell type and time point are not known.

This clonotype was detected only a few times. This CDR3 is CATSPGQTRGGPNEQYF. For the CDR3, the DNA is TGTGCCACCAGTCCGGGACAGACCAGAGGGGGGCCAAACGAGCAGTACTTC. This chain links TRBV24-1 with TRBJ2-7; a weak D match, TRBD1 (7 bases). CDR1 and CDR2 from the germline V gene are KGHDR and SFDVKD. CDR3 length equals 17 residues. The V end lost 6 bases, the J end lost 5 bases, and 25 bases lay between the germline ends.

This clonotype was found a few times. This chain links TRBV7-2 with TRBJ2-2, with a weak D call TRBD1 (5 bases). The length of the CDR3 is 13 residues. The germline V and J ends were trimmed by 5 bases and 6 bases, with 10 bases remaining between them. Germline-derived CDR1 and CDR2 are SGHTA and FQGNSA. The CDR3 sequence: CASSLMGPGELFF. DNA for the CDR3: TGTGCCAGCAGCCTCATGGGGCCCGGGGAGCTGTTTTTT.

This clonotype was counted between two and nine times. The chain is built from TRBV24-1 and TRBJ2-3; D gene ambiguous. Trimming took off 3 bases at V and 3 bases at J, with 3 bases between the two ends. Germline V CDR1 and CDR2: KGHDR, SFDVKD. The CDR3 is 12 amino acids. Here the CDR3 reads CATSDRTDTQYF. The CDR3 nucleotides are TGTGCCACCAGTGATAGGACAGATACGCAGTATTTT.

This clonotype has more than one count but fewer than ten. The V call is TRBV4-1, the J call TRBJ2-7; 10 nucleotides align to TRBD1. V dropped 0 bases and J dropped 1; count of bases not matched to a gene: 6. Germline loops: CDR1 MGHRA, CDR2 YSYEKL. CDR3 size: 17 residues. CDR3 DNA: TGCGCCAGCAGCCAAGACATTGGGGGACAGGGGTCCTACGAGCAGTACTTC. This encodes CASSQDIGGQGSYEQYF.

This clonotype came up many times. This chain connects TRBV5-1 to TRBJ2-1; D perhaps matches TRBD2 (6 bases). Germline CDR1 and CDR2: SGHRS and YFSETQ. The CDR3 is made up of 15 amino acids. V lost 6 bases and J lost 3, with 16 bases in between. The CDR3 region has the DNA TGCGCCAGCACCCCCGGGGCTAGCGACTACAATGAGCAGTTCTTC. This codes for CASTPGASDYNEQFF.

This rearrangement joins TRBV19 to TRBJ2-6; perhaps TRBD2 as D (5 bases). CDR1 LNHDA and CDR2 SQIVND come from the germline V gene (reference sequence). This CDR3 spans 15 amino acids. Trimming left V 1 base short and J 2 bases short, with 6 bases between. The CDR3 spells CASSIVGAGANVLTF. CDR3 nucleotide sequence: TGTGCCAGTAGTATAGTCGGGGCTGGGGCCAACGTCCTGACTTTC.

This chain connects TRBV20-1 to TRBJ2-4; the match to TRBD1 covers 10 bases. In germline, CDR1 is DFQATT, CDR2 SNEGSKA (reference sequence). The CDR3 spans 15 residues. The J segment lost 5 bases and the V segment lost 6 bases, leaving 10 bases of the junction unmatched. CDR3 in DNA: TGCAGTGCCCCAAGGGACAGGGGCCTTGAAAACATTCAGTACTTC. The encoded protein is CSAPRDRGLENIQYF.

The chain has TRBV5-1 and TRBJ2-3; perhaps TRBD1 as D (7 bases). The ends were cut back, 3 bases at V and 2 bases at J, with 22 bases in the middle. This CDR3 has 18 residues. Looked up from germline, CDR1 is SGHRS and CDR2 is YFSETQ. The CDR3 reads CASSWRGPWNPNTDTQYF. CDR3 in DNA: TGCGCCAGCAGCTGGAGGGGGCCCTGGAACCCCAACACAGATACGCAGTATTTT.

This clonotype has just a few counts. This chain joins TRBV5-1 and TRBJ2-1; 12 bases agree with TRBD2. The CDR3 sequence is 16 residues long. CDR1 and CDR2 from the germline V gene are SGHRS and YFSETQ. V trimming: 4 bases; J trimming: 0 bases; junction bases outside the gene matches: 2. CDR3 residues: CASSVTSGGSYNEQFF. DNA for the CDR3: TGCGCCAGCAGCGTGACTAGCGGGGGCTCCTACAATGAGCAGTTCTTC.

The CDR3 spells CASSVGANAYEQYF. CDR3 DNA sequence: TGTGCCAGCAGCGTAGGAGCTAACGCTTACGAGCAGTACTTC. This chain joins TRBV9 and TRBJ2-7; D is unclear. The CDR3 sequence is 14 residues long. V lost 0 bases, J lost 4 bases, and 11 bases lay in between. Germline assignment: CDR1 SGDLS and CDR2 YYNGEE.

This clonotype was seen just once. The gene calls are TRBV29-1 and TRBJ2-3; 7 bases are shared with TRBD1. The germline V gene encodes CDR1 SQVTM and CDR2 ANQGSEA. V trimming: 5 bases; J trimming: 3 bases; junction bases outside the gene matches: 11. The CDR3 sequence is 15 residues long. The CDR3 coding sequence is TGCAGCGTTTGGGGAAGGACAGGATGGACAGATACGCAGTATTTT. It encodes CSVWGRTGWTDTQYF.

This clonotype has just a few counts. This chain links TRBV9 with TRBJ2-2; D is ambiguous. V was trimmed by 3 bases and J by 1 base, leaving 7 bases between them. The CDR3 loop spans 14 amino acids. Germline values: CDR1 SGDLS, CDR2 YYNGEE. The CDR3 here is CASSAEMNTGELFF. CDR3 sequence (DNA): TGTGCCAGCAGCGCGGAAATGAACACCGGGGAGCTGTTTTTT.

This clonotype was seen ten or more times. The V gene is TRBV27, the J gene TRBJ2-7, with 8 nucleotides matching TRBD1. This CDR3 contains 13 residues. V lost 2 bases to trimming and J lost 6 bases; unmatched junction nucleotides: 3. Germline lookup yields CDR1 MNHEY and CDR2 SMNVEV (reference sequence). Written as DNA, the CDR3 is TGTGCCAGCAGTTTAGGACAGGGCACCGAGCAGTACTTC. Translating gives CASSLGQGTEQYF.

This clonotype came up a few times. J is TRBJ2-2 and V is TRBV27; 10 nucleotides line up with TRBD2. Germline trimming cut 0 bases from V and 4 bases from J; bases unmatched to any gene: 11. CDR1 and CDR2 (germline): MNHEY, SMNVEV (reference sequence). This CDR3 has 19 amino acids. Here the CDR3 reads CASSLSVAIAGGRTGELFF. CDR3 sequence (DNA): TGTGCCAGCAGTTTATCCGTTGCTATAGCGGGGGGCCGCACCGGGGAGCTGTTTTTT.

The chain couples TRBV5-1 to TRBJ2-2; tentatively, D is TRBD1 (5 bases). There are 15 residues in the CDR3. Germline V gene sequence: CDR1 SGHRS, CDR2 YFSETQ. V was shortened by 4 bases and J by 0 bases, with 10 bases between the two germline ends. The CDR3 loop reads CASSPRVANTGELFF. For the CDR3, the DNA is TGCGCCAGCAGCCCCAGGGTAGCGAACACCGGGGAGCTGTTTTTT. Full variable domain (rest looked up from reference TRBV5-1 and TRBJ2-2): KAGVTQTPRYLIKTRGQQVTLSCSPISGHRSVSWYQQTPGQGLQFLFEYFSETQRNKGNFPGRFSGRQFSNSRSEMNVSTLELGDSALYLCASSPRVANTGELFFGEGSRLTVL.

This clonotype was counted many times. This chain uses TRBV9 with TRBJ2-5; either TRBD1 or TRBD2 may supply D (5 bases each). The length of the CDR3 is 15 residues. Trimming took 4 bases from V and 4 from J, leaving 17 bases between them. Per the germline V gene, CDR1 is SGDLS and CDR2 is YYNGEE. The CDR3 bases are TGTGCCAGCAGCCCAGACGGGCAGGGACGAGAGACCCAGTACTTC. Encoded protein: CASSPDGQGRETQYF. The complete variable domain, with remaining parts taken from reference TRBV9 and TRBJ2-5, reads DSGVTQTPKHLITATGQRVTLRCSPRSGDLSVYWYQQSLDQGLQFLIQYYNGEERAKGNILERFSAQQFPDLHSELNLSSLELGDSALYFCASSPDGQGRETQYFGPGTRLLVL.

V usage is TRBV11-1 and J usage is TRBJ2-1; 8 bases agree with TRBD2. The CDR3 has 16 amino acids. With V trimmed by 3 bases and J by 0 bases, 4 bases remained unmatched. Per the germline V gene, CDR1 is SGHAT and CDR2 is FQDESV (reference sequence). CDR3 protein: CASSFYREGSYNEQFF. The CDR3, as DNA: TGTGCCAGCAGCTTCTATCGGGAGGGCTCCTACAATGAGCAGTTCTTC.

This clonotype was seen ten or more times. The DNA for the CDR3 is TGTGCCAGCAGCTTAAGTGTTAAAGAGACCCAGTACTTC. Its protein is CASSLSVKETQYF. This chain uses TRBV7-9 with TRBJ2-5; D remains ambiguous. V lost 2 bases to trimming and J lost 3 bases, with 7 bases between them. Germline V gene data show CDR1 as SEHNR and CDR2 as FQNEAQ (reference sequence). There are 13 residues in the CDR3.

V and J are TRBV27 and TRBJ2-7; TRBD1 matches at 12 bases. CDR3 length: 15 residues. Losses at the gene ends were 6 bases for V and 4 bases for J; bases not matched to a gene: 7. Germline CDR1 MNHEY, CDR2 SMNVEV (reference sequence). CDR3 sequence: CASRIGTGGRYEQYF. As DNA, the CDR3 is TGTGCCAGCAGAATCGGGACAGGGGGCAGATACGAGCAGTACTTC.

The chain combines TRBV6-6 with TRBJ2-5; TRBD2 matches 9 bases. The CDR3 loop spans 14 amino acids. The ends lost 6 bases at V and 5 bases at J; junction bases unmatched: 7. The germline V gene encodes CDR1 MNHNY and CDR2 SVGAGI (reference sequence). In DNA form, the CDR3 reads TGTGCCAGCAGCGGCGGGGGGGCACGGGAGACCCAGTACTTC. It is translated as CASSGGGARETQYF.

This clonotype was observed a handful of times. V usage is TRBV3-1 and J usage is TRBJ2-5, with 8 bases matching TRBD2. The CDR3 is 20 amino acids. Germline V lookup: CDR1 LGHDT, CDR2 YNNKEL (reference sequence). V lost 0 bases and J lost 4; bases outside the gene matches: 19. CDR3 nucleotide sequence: TGTGCCAGCAGCCAAGATCGTAAGCGGGGGAAGCCACCAGGACCAGAGACCCAGTACTTC. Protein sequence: CASSQDRKRGKPPGPETQYF.

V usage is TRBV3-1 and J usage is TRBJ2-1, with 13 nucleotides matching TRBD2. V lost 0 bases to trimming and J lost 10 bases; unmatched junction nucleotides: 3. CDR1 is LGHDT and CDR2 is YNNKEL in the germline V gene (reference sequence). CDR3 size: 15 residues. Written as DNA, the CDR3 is TGTGCCAGCAGCCAAGATCGACTAGCGGGGGGCGAGCAGTTCTTC. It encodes CASSQDRLAGGEQFF.